This paragraph covers one TCR beta chain sequence. Its antigen is not known. The sample is drawn from a study of long-term antiretroviral therapy in people with HIV. Study-level points and caveats: Pre-ART-expanded clones dominated the repertoire at all time points.

At survey level, the immunoSEQ assay was run in its v3.0 version. Using immunoSEQ multiplex PCR, the repertoire was profiled, and TCRdb retains in-frame clones only, with some absent. The sample records about 26,000 clones, about 85% being singletons. The CDR3 runs 15 residues. Trimming removed 4 bases at V and 2 bases at J, with 16 bases between. Germline CDR1 SGHDT, CDR2 YYEEEE. The receptor comes from a man aged 35-49 years with HIV. The chain carries TRBV5-6 and TRBJ2-7; D is possibly TRBD2 (5 bases). Sequencing was performed on unsorted PBMCs, taken just over 2.6 years after starting antiretroviral therapy. CDR3 loop: CASSRGVSAAYEQYF. The DNA of the CDR3 is TGTGCCAGCAGCAGAGGAGTTAGCGCGGCCTACGAGCAGTACTTC.